This T cell receptor (beta chain) was identified during a study of Ad26.COV2.S vaccination and SARS-CoV-2 variants. Treatment given: some 19 received Ad26.COV2.S at low or high dose, single or two shots; 5 received placebo; per-sample allocation not given. At day 63 after the first vaccine or placebo injection, samples were drawn. CDR1 and CDR2 (germline): SGDLS, YYNGEE. V lost 3 bases to trimming and J lost 1 base, with 10 bases between them. CDR3 length equals 14 residues. Clones were read by immunoSEQ multiplex PCR, and TCRdb kept only the in-frame ones, dropping some. The sample carries hundreds of thousands of clones, 89% recorded once. As regards this clone: Its antigen is still unknown.

Findings and limits, study-wide: Substantial response breadth was reportedly seen for spike-specific CD8+ and CD4+ T cells after vaccination.

This receptor was obtained from a person aged 18 to 65 who received the Ad26.COV2.S COVID-19 vaccine or a placebo. The sequencing here drew on peripheral blood, taken in a trial of Ad26.COV2.S vaccine versus placebo. This chain connects TRBV9 to TRBJ1-2; tentatively, D is TRBD1 (5 bases). The CDR3 DNA reads TGTGCCAGCAGCGCAGGGCAGCTTAACTATGGCTACACCTTC. Protein product: CASSAGQLNYGYTF.